The clone carrying this T cell receptor (beta chain) came up many times. The antigen is unknown. An end of the junction differs from the germline gene, which may be a read error. Regions amplified from RNA transcripts were the TCR beta CDR3 regions. Initially, a first-round RT-PCR of the TCR CDR3 employed the HTBI primer set. TCRdb called the multiplex PCR reads again in MiXCR, with one record for every CDR3 protein. The sample shows some 340,000 distinct CDR3 sequences, roughly an eighth of them seen only once. The sample belongs to a study of T cells in Graves' hyperthyroidism and ophthalmopathy. The study's findings and limits: Ophthalmopathy was told apart from stable hyperthyroidism by a 13 V-J model. It was a median approximately 6.9 months before onset that the model predicted ophthalmopathy.

The CDR3 is made up of 14 amino acids. From germline, CDR1 is SNHLY and CDR2 FYNNEI. This chain joins TRBV2 and TRBJ2-5; D ambiguous. The TCR originated in a woman between 40 and 55 years old with Graves' ophthalmopathy. Sequencing was done on a sample of blood. The CDR3 sequence is CASSGNGYQEAQYF. CDR3 in DNA: TGTGCCAGCAGTGGAAATGGTTACCAAGAGGCCCAGTACTTC. The variable domain in full, with the rest retrieved from reference TRBV2 and TRBJ2-5, is EPEVTQTPSHQVTQMGQEVILRCVPISNHLYFYWYRQILGQKVEFLVSFYNNEISEKSEIFDDQFSVERPDGSNFTLKIRSTKLEDSAMYFCASSGNGYQEAQYFGPGTRLLVL.